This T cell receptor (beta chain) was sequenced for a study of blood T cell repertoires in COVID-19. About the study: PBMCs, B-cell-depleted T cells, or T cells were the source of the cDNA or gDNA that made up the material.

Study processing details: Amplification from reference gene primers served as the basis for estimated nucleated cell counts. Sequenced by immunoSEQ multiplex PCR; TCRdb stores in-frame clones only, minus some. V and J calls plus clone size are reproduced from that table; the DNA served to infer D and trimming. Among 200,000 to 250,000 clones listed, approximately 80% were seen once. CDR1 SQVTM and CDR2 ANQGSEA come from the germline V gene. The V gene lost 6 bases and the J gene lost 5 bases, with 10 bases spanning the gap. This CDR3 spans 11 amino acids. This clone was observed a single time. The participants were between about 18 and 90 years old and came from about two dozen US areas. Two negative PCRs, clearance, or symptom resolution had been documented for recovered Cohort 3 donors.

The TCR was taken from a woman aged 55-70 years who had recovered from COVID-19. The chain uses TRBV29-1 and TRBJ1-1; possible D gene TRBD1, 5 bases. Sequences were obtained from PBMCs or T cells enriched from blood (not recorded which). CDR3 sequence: CSVWQGTEAFF. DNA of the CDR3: TGCAGCGTATGGCAGGGTACTGAAGCTTTCTTT.